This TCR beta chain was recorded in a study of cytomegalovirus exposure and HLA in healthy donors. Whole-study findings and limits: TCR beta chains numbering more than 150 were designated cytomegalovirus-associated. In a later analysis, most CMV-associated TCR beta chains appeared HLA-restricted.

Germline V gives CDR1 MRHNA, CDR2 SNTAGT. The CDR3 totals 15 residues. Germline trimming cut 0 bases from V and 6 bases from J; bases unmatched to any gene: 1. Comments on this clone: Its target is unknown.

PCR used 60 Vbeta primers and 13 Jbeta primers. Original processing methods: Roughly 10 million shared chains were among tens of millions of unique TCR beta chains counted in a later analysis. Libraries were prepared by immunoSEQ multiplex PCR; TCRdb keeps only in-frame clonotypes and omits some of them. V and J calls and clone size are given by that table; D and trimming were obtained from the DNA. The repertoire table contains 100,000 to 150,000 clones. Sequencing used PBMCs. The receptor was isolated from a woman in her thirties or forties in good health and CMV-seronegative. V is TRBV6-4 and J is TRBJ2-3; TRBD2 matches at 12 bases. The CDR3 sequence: CASSDSGTSGDTQYF. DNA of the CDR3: TGTGCCAGCAGTGACTCGGGGACTAGCGGGGATACGCAGTATTTT.